This TCR beta chain was recorded in a study of T-cell memory formation after mild COVID-19. Across the study: Largely donor-specific sequence clusters came from a couple of donors.

This CDR3 has 13 amino acids. Germline assignment: CDR1 KGHSH and CDR2 LQKENI. The V and J ends lost 3 bases and 6 bases, in that order; junction bases with no gene match: 4. MiXCR, applied by TCRdb to the 5' RACE reads, yields one record per CDR3 protein. The table shows 410,000 or so distinct CDR3 sequences, with 20% to 25% occurring only once. Study-wide points: Clones contracting over day 15 to 85 were CD4/CD8 balanced, with later expanders leaning CD4+. CD4+ contracting clones lay mainly in CM and EM, CD8+ ones in EMRA. Memory from before infection featured some responding clones, which suggests cross-reactive memory joined.

Details on this clonotype: Its antigen is unknown.

The sequenced sample was PBMCs or a T cell subset sorted from them (not recorded which). The receptor comes from an adult woman who had mild COVID-19 (a few samples of this study predate the infection). Cell type and time point are not known. The rearrangement joins TRBV18 to TRBJ1-1; 7 positions match TRBD1. The CDR3: CASSPKTGSEAFF. The DNA of the CDR3 is TGTGCCAGCTCACCCAAGACAGGGTCTGAAGCTTTCTTT.